Included here is one T cell receptor (beta chain) sequence, with context. This clone appeared a few times. Its recognized antigen is unknown. No much larger clonotype is one base removed from it; base qualities were not supplied. This entry belongs to a study of blood T cell repertoires in COVID-19 (dated by TCRdb to the early 2020s). Describing the broader study: Collaborator samples came from the United States, Italy and Spain and covered acute and convalescent phases of COVID-19. The material from the prospective study consisted of cDNA or gDNA derived from T cells, B-cell-depleted T cells, or PBMCs. Deeply sampled blood TCRbeta repertoires from subjects exposed to, actively infected with, or recovered from COVID-19 were included in the dataset. A freely available public database, intended as a resource for researchers studying the immune response to SARS-CoV-2, is where the repertoires were released. The samples were drawn from two sources: the first 160 participants of the ongoing ImmuneRACE study, and 950 to 1,500 subjects contributed by 6 global collaborators. A de-identified subject ID, COVID-19 status, age in years and sex were almost always included in the sample metadata. Where HLA class I and class II types were available, the types were taken from metadata supplied by the sample provider, not from assay-based typing.

TCRbeta CDR3 regions were amplified from genomic DNA using the immunoSEQ Assay, a bias-controlled multiplex PCR. In the paper's pipeline: The number of nucleated cells in each sample was estimated by amplification of reference gene primers within the assay. Sequence reads were collapsed and filtered to measure the absolute abundance of every unique TCRbeta CDR3 rearrangement. Productive Simpson clonality was computed per sample as the square root of Simpson's diversity index over productive rearrangements. Not all clones reach the TCRdb copy of this immuneACCESS table, which keeps in-frame sequences only. Checked studies attribute under half of the gap to unresolved V genes and leave the rest unexplained. The V and J calls and the clone size are those of that table, but D and trimming were determined from the DNA. This sample holds a few hundred thousand clones; 70% to 90% were observed only once. About 9% of the sample comes from the top ten.

Broad study findings and their caveats: How much clinical and demographic metadata was included differed by source and by participant, and the metadata was provided uncurated.

Participants in the prospective study were aged about 18 to 89 years, lived in 20 to 25 United States geographic areas, and enrolled through a virtual design. Cohort assignment in the prospective study relied on participant-reported clinical history from a screening survey and a study questionnaire. Recovered participants in ImmuneRACE Cohort 3 were defined as having two consecutive negative NP/OP PCR tests, clearance from a healthcare professional, or resolution of symptoms. In the prospective study, mobile phlebotomists collected whole blood, serum and a nasopharyngeal or oropharyngeal swab from each participant. Participants in the prospective study had the option to provide additional blood draws and questionnaires over a roughly 2-month period. Blood samples from the prospective study were shipped frozen or at room temperature prior to DNA extraction. Per the germline V gene, MNHEY is the CDR1 and SVGAGI is the CDR2. The CDR3 spans 14 residues, from the cysteine through the phenylalanine. The sequence is cut down to CDR3 DNA, 42 bases in frame from base 1. Relative to germline, V is 6 bases shorter and J is 4 bases shorter, with 15 bases between their ends.

The source material was PBMCs or T cells enriched from blood (not recorded which). The chain was built from TRBV6-5 and TRBJ1-1; the D gene remains uncertain. This clonotype originated in a man aged 40-55 years who had recovered from COVID-19. In nucleotide form, the sequence is TGTGCCAGCAGCCGAAGCCGACCAGGCACTGAAGCTTTCTTT. This yields the protein CASSRSRPGTEAFF.